The rows below give T cell receptor beta chains drawn from one sample of a study of siplizumab effects on memory and regulatory T cells. The data were produced by immunoSEQ multiplex PCR, yet TCRdb's version contains in-frame clones alone and is incomplete. Seen here are approximately 65,000 clones, roughly 85% observed once, and the top ten hold about 0.4%. The sequenced sample was memory CD4+ T cells sorted from blood. The source of these receptors is a human donor in good health. The CDR3 runs from the conserved cysteine through the conserved F or W. Each record gives: V gene, D gene, clone size, J gene, CDR3 protein, CDR3 DNA. A D gene is named only where the DNA matches it firmly. A clone size is listed for some rows: how often the clone was seen (once, few, many), or a class if it is expanded.

V gene: TRBV7-2; D gene: -; clone size: -; J gene: TRBJ1-2; CDR3 protein: CASSLATEYGYTF; CDR3 DNA: TGTGCCAGCAGCTTAGCGACAGAATATGGCTACACCTTC
V gene: TRBV27; D gene: TRBD2; clone size: -; J gene: TRBJ2-5; CDR3 protein: CASSSPTSGAQETQYF; CDR3 DNA: TGTGCCAGCAGTTCCCCGACTAGCGGGGCTCAAGAGACCCAGTACTTC
V gene: TRBV9; D gene: -; clone size: -; J gene: TRBJ2-2; CDR3 protein: CASSVDGQPGWMTGELFF; CDR3 DNA: TGTGCCAGCAGCGTCGATGGACAGCCTGGATGGATGACCGGGGAGCTGTTTTTT
V gene: TRBV18; D gene: -; clone size: -; J gene: TRBJ1-4; CDR3 protein: CASSTQGNEKLFF; CDR3 DNA: TGTGCCAGCTCAACCCAGGGGAATGAAAAACTGTTTTTT
V gene: TRBV10-1; D gene: TRBD2; clone size: -; J gene: TRBJ2-7; CDR3 protein: CASSRSPKNGLADYEQYF; CDR3 DNA: TGCGCCAGCAGTCGTTCCCCGAAAAACGGACTAGCGGACTACGAGCAGTACTTC
V gene: TRBV6-1; D gene: -; clone size: once; J gene: TRBJ1-5; CDR3 protein: CASRSGQSNQPQHF; CDR3 DNA: TGTGCCAGCAGGTCCGGACAGAGCAATCAGCCCCAGCATTTT
V gene: TRBV5-1; D gene: -; clone size: once; J gene: TRBJ1-1; CDR3 protein: CASSIKAGTITEAFF; CDR3 DNA: TGCGCCAGCAGCATAAAGGCCGGGACGATCACTGAAGCTTTCTTT
V gene: TRBV19; D gene: TRBD1; clone size: -; J gene: TRBJ1-1; CDR3 protein: CASSFTGDGTEAFF; CDR3 DNA: TGTGCCAGTAGCTTTACAGGGGATGGCACTGAAGCTTTCTTT
V gene: TRBV18; D gene: -; clone size: -; J gene: TRBJ1-1; CDR3 protein: CASSRGGGGTEAFF; CDR3 DNA: TGTGCCAGCTCCCGGGGCGGGGGAGGCACTGAAGCTTTCTTT
V gene: TRBV2; D gene: -; clone size: few; J gene: TRBJ1-1; CDR3 protein: CASSEGGNEAFF; CDR3 DNA: TGTGCCAGCAGTGAGGGCGGGAATGAAGCTTTCTTT
V gene: TRBV7-2; D gene: -; clone size: few; J gene: TRBJ1-2; CDR3 protein: CASRDPGPPLDTF; CDR3 DNA: TGTGCCAGCAGGGACCCAGGACCCCCATTAGATACCTTC